This T cell receptor beta chain was captured by sequencing in a study of cytomegalovirus exposure and HLA in healthy donors. The count of this clone is one. What it recognizes is unknown. General study points: A later analysis showed that HLA-associated TCR beta chains had undergone more clonal expansion than equally common others.

The PCR made use of 60 Vbeta and 13 Jbeta primers. Data came from immunoSEQ multiplex PCR; TCRdb stores just in-frame clones and leaves some out. The sample lists a few hundred thousand clones; roughly 86% were seen once. The sequenced material came from PBMCs. The TCR sequence derives from a woman in her forties in good health and CMV-seropositive.

The CDR3 DNA follows: TGTGCCAGCAGTCGACGGGACAGTTTTAATGAAAAACTGTTTTTT. Translation gives CASSRRDSFNEKLFF. The chain uses TRBV28 and TRBJ1-4; 7 bases align to TRBD1. Germline CDR1 and CDR2: MDHEN and SYDVKM. The CDR3 has 15 residues. With 5 bases clipped from V and 4 bases from J, the junction kept 7 bases outside the gene matches.